One sample yielded the 14 T cell receptor beta chains listed below, sequenced in a study of T-cell memory formation after mild COVID-19 (TCRdb year 2021). Library preparation employed 5' RACE. TCRdb lists the instrument as Illumina NovaSeq 6000. In TCRdb, the public reads were trimmed at Q25 with fastp and aligned with MiXCR, with productive beta chains retained. Duplicate CDR3 protein sequences are folded into a single record with the most common DNA and genes. The sample profile shows about 130,000 distinct CDR3 sequences; over 15% of them were found once. The ten biggest clones cover roughly 5.2% of the sample. Sequencing was done on a sample of PBMCs or a T cell subset sorted from them (not recorded which). The origin of the receptors is a man between 18 and 35 years old who had mild COVID-19 (a few samples of this study predate the infection). The sample titles of this study are shuffled in the database, so cell type and time point are left out; the donor was told from shared clones.

There are a few counts of this clonotype. This chain links TRBV12-3 or TRBV12-4 with TRBJ2-7; possibly TRBD1 for D (6 bases). V lost 6 bases and J 5 bases, leaving 20 bases between the germline ends. CDR3 length: 15 amino acids. For the CDR3, the DNA is TGTGCCAGCAGATCCACCGGCGAGGGGGAAAACGAGCAGTACTTC. This gives the protein CASRSTGEGENEQYF.

This clonotype was found a few times. V usage is TRBV7-9 and J usage is TRBJ1-5, with D maybe TRBD1 (5 bases). The CDR3 is made up of 18 amino acids. Deletions cut 4 bases from V and 0 bases from J, with 19 bases between. Germline V gives CDR1 SEHNR, CDR2 FQNEAQ (reference sequence). CDR3 sequence: CASSSPSRGGDSNQPQHF. Written as DNA, the CDR3 is TGTGCCAGCAGCTCCCCTTCGCGGGGGGGGGATAGCAATCAGCCCCAGCATTTT.

This clonotype showed up just a few times. The rearrangement joins TRBV29-1 to TRBJ2-7, with D possibly being TRBD1 (6 bases). Per germline, CDR1 SQVTM and CDR2 ANQGSEA. Trimming took off 6 bases at V and 3 bases at J, with 12 bases between the two ends. CDR3 size: 12 residues. CDR3 sequence reads: CSVRDIYYEQYF. For the CDR3, the DNA is TGCAGCGTCCGGGACATATACTACGAGCAGTACTTC.

This clonotype was picked up many times. The rearrangement uses TRBV5-1 and TRBJ2-7; TRBD2 matches at 10 bases. The germline V gene encodes CDR1 SGHRS and CDR2 YFSETQ. Trimming removed 4 bases from V and 2 bases from J; junction bases left unmatched: 3. CDR3 length equals 14 residues. This chain's CDR3 is CASSGGLAAYEQYF. As DNA, the CDR3 is TGCGCCAGCAGCGGAGGACTAGCGGCCTACGAGCAGTACTTC.

The chain carries TRBV20-1 and TRBJ1-3, with a possible D match to TRBD1 (5 bases). CDR1 and CDR2 from the germline V gene are DFQATT and SNEGSKA (reference sequence). V lost 5 bases, J lost 0 bases, and 14 bases lay in between. The CDR3 loop spans 15 amino acids. The CDR3: CSAEPGGNSGNTIYF. As DNA, the CDR3 is TGCAGTGCTGAACCCGGGGGGAACTCTGGAAACACCATATATTTT.

The genes are TRBV3-1 and TRBJ1-2; 7 bases are a match to TRBD1. Germline CDR1 and CDR2: LGHDT and YNNKEL (reference sequence). V lost 4 bases, J lost 4 bases, and 3 bases stayed unmatched. The CDR3 runs to 13 residues. The CDR3 loop is CASSRQGGYGYTF. In DNA form, the CDR3 reads TGTGCCAGCAGCCGACAGGGCGGCTATGGCTACACCTTC.

This clonotype was observed a handful of times. In DNA form, the CDR3 reads TGTGCCAGCAACCGGCGGGGCAATGAGCAGTTCTTC. Protein sequence: CASNRRGNEQFF. The chain joins TRBV3-1 to TRBJ2-1; perhaps TRBD2 as D (6 bases). The V and J ends lost 7 bases and 6 bases respectively, with 10 bases between them. CDR1 and CDR2 from the germline V gene are LGHDT and YNNKEL (reference sequence). The CDR3 loop spans 12 amino acids.

This rearrangement joins TRBV4-2 to TRBJ1-2, with a tentative D call TRBD1 (6 bases). The germline V and J ends were trimmed by 4 bases and 0 bases, with 12 bases remaining between them. Per the germline V gene, CDR1 is LGHNA and CDR2 is YNFKEQ. This CDR3 has 15 amino acids. The CDR3 DNA reads TGTGCCAGCAGCCCTGCGGGGGGCACTAACTATGGCTACACCTTC. Protein: CASSPAGGTNYGYTF.

The table lists this clonotype with a few counts. J is TRBJ2-3 and V is TRBV14; D may match TRBD1 or TRBD2 (5 bases each). Germline CDR1 reads SGHDN; CDR2 reads FVKESK. The V end lost 1 base, the J end lost 9 bases, and 14 bases lay between the germline ends. This CDR3 region has 14 residues. The CDR3 region is CASSQAPGWGTQYF. The CDR3 bases are TGTGCCAGCAGCCAAGCCCCCGGTTGGGGGACGCAGTATTTT.

The chain uses TRBV6-5 and TRBJ1-6, with TRBD1 identical over 9 bases. The V and J ends lost 5 bases and 7 bases, in that order; junction bases with no gene match: 6. Germline CDR1 is MNHEY and CDR2 is SVGAGI. The CDR3 has 15 amino acids. CDR3: CASSPWGTGNSPLHF. The DNA of the CDR3 is TGTGCCAGCAGTCCCTGGGGGACAGGGAATTCACCCCTCCACTTT.

This rearrangement joins TRBV2 to TRBJ2-1; D not certain. Germline V gives CDR1 SNHLY, CDR2 FYNNEI. The CDR3 is 13 residues long. Trimming left V 4 bases short and J 5 bases short, with 9 bases between. CDR3 amino acids: CASSGELDNEQFF. The CDR3 region has the DNA TGTGCCAGCAGTGGCGAGCTCGACAATGAGCAGTTCTTC.

This chain uses TRBV5-5 with TRBJ2-7, with D unclear. Trimming removed 5 bases at V and 4 bases at J, with 10 bases between. The CDR3 runs to 12 residues. Germline CDR1 is SGHKS and CDR2 is YYEKEE (reference sequence). CDR3 region: CASSSAMYEQYF. As DNA, the CDR3 is TGTGCCAGCAGTTCGGCCATGTACGAGCAGTACTTC.

This clonotype showed up just a few times. V usage is TRBV6-5 and J usage is TRBJ2-4; 12 positions agree with TRBD1. Germline V gene lookup returns CDR1 MNHEY and CDR2 SVGAGI. The trim removed 7 bases at V and 1 base at J, leaving 2 bases unmatched. The CDR3 contains 15 residues. The CDR3 region has the DNA TGTGCCAGCAAGGGACAGGGGGCGGCCAAAAACATTCAGTACTTC. Residues: CASKGQGAAKNIQYF.

The V and J genes are TRBV7-2 and TRBJ2-5; no clear D. This CDR3 contains 13 residues. V was pared by 5 bases and J by 6 bases, with 13 bases between. In germline, CDR1 is SGHTA, CDR2 FQGNSA. Written as DNA, the CDR3 is TGTGCCAGCAGCACCCGGGTCGCGCAGACCCAGTACTTC. Translated: CASSTRVAQTQYF.